This T cell receptor (beta chain) was identified during a study of neurological immune-mediated disorders. At the level of the study: Of approximately 35 multiple sclerosis patients, about 30 were relapsing-remitting and 3 secondary progressive.

Germline V gene data show CDR1 as KGHDR and CDR2 as SFDVKD. V shed 2 bases, J shed 3 bases, and the junction held 6 bases outside the gene matches. The CDR3 spans 17 residues. Synthesis of cDNA was accomplished via 5'RACE employing 10-nucleotide random UMIs. TCRdb reanalysed the 5' RACE reads using MiXCR and keeps one entry per CDR3 protein. The sample shows about 55,000 distinct CDR3 sequences, 3.6% of them seen only once. This clonotype was recorded at least ten times. The rearrangement joins TRBV24-1 to TRBJ2-1, with 10 bases that match TRBD1. The sequence was obtained from a man aged 25-40 years with multiple sclerosis. The sample consisted of PBMCs. The CDR3: CATSDSAGTGDYNEQFF. The CDR3 region has the DNA TGTGCCACCAGTGATTCCGCGGGGACAGGGGACTACAATGAGCAGTTCTTC.